This T cell receptor beta chain was retrieved from a study of Graves' ophthalmopathy and Graves' hyperthyroidism. This clonotype has at least ten counts. Amplification of TCR beta CDR3 regions used RNA transcripts. Second-round multiplex PCR came after a first-round RT-PCR that employed HTBI primers. TCRdb independently ran MiXCR on the multiplex PCR reads; one entry per CDR3 protein. The sample lists 400,000 or so distinct CDR3 sequences, about a sixth seen once, with 2.4% in the top ten. There are 15 residues in the CDR3. Germline-derived CDR1 and CDR2 are MNHNS and SASEGT. V was trimmed by 2 bases and J by 5 bases, leaving 15 bases between them.

The chain combines TRBV6-1 with TRBJ2-5, with TRBD1 as a possible D gene (6 bases). The sequence was obtained from an adult woman with stable Graves' hyperthyroidism. Sequenced sample: peripheral blood. The CDR3 DNA reads as TGTGCCAGCAGTGAACTTCACAGGGATCCGGAGACCCAGTACTTC. This translates into CASSELHRDPETQYF.